The 21 T cell receptor beta chains given below trace back to one sample, sequenced in a study of tumor and adjacent non-tumor tissue in lung cancer. This sample's RNA came from whole unsorted tissue. Distant lung tissue was collected more than 3 cm away from the tumor edge. The library came from three nested PCR rounds adapted from ARM-PCR protocols. TCRdb recomputed calls from the multiplex PCR reads with MiXCR, one row per CDR3 protein. The table includes 45,000 to 65,000 distinct CDR3 sequences, 74% detected once. Material: distant non-tumor lung tissue. Receptors were obtained from a woman in her sixties with non-small cell lung cancer.

The V and J genes are TRBV20-1 and TRBJ2-7; TRBD2 matches 8 bases. Trimming took 3 bases from V and 5 from J; bases not matched to a gene: 12. CDR1 and CDR2 from the germline V gene are DFQATT and SNEGSKA (reference sequence). The CDR3 covers 15 residues. The DNA for the CDR3 is TGCAGTGCTAGGGACTTTAGCGGGACCTTCCACGAGCAGTACTTC. Translated, it gives CSARDFSGTFHEQYF.

The rearrangement uses TRBV2 and TRBJ2-7; 7 nucleotides line up with TRBD1. Trimming cost V 1 base and J 6 bases; bases outside gene matches: 15. The germline V gene has CDR1 SNHLY and CDR2 FYNNEI. This CDR3 region has 17 residues. For the CDR3, the DNA is TGTGCCAGCAGTGAAGATCAGGACAGGTCTTTACGTGGCGAGCAGTACTTC. Translated: CASSEDQDRSLRGEQYF. Drawing the rest from reference TRBV2 and TRBJ2-7, the complete variable domain is EPEVTQTPSHQVTQMGQEVILRCVPISNHLYFYWYRQILGQKVEFLVSFYNNEISEKSEIFDDQFSVERPDGSNFTLKIRSTKLEDSAMYFCASSEDQDRSLRGEQYFGPGTRLTVT.

The table lists this clonotype with a few counts. It may be a read error: a sequence one base away is much more abundant. The chain is built from TRBV11-2 and TRBJ1-1; no reliable D call. There are 15 residues in the CDR3. Germline assignment: CDR1 SGHAT and CDR2 FQNNGV. CDR3 residues: CANSLVRPANTEAFF. CDR3 in DNA: TGTGCCAACAGCTTAGTCCGGCCGGCGAACACTGAAGCTTTCTTT.

A remark on this clonotype: Mismatch with germline at one junction end may stem from a read error. V and J are TRBV11-3 and TRBJ2-5, with D perhaps matching TRBD1 or TRBD2 (5 bases each). The CDR3 sequence is 15 residues long. CDR1 and CDR2 (germline): SGHNT, YENEEA. The DNA of the CDR3 is TGTGCAAGCAGCTTAGGTCGGGACCCTCAAGAGACCCGGTACTTT. Translation gives CASSLGRDPQETRYF.

Concerning this clonotype itself: The conserved phenylalanine or tryptophan is not found at the CDR3 terminus, so this likely reflects a read error. The chain combines TRBV11-3 with TRBJ2-7; D is unresolved. V was shortened by 0 bases and J by 4 bases, with 10 bases between the two germline ends. The CDR3 is 14 amino acids. Germline-derived CDR1 and CDR2 are SGHNT and YENEEA. For the CDR3, the DNA is TGTGCCAGCAGCTTAGATACGGAAACATACGAGCAGTACATC. It yields the protein CASSLDTETYEQYI.

This clonotype appeared a single time. The chain joins TRBV12-3 or TRBV12-4 to TRBJ1-1; tentatively, D is TRBD1 (5 bases). V lost 6 bases, J lost 4 bases, and 18 bases lay in between. The CDR3 extends over 15 amino acids. CDR3 amino acids: CASRYDRSGCTEAFF. Here the CDR3 DNA reads TGTGCCAGCAGGTATGACAGATCGGGCTGCACTGAAGCTTTCTTT.

The V and J genes are TRBV28 and TRBJ1-1; D perhaps matches TRBD1 (5 bases). The CDR3 extends over 14 amino acids. Trimming removed 6 bases from V and 4 bases from J, with 15 bases in between. Looked up from germline, CDR1 is MDHEN and CDR2 is SYDVKM. CDR3 amino acids: CASRGIGASTEAFF. The CDR3 nucleotides are TGTGCCAGCAGAGGTATAGGGGCTAGCACTGAAGCTTTCTTT.

In regard to this clonotype: The germline gene is not matched at one end of the junction; a read error may be the cause. This chain connects TRBV29-1 to TRBJ1-1; the D gene is possibly TRBD1 (5 bases). The CDR3 consists of 11 residues. The germline gives CDR1 SQVTM, CDR2 ANQGSEA. This chain's CDR3 is CGVREGTETFF. The CDR3 bases are TGCGGGGTTCGGGAGGGGACTGAAACTTTCTTT.

A note on this clonotype: At one of its ends the junction is not consistent with the germline gene, which may arise from a read error. The genes are TRBV12-3 or TRBV12-4 and TRBJ2-3; D may correspond to TRBD1 or TRBD2 (5 bases each). This CDR3 region has 16 residues. The CDR3 bases are TGTGCCAGCAGTTCAATCGGGATAGGGGCGACAGACACGCAGTATTTT. It is translated as CASSSIGIGATDTQYF.

Details on this clonotype: Mismatch with germline at one junction end may stem from a read error. V is TRBV12-3 or TRBV12-4 and J is TRBJ2-3, with TRBD2 matching 8 bases. The CDR3 runs to 14 residues. CDR3 DNA: TGTGACAGCAGTTTAGCGGGGTCCACAGATACACAGTATTTT. This sequence encodes CDSSLAGSTDTQYF.

Comments on this clonotype: A read error is likely, as this CDR3 ends without the conserved phenylalanine or tryptophan. The limits of the CDR3 on the DNA are not certain, so only TCRdb's listed CDR3 is given. The V gene is TRBV4-3, the J gene TRBJ2-7; the tabulated D call, TRBD2, remains unverified against the DNA. Germline CDR1 reads LGHNA; CDR2 reads YSLEER. The CDR3 spans 15 residues, counting both ends. The CDR3: CASSQGTSGTYEQHI.

The chain links TRBV28 to TRBJ1-5; D not certain. V lost 11 bases to trimming and J lost 2 bases, with 10 bases between them. The germline V gene has CDR1 MDHEN and CDR2 SYDVKM. There are 12 residues in the CDR3. The CDR3 bases are TGTGCCGCACATGTTGGCAATCAGCCCCAGCATTTT. Its translation: CAAHVGNQPQHF. The entire variable domain, with the rest obtained from reference TRBV28 and TRBJ1-5, is as follows: DVKVTQSSRYLVKRTGEKVFLECVQDMDHENMFWYRQDPGLGLRLIYFSYDVKMKEKGDIPEGYSVSREKKERFSLILESASTNQTSMYLCAAHVGNQPQHFGDGTRLSIL.

As regards this clonotype: An end of the junction does not agree with germline; a read error may underlie this. V and J are TRBV11-2 and TRBJ1-5; no clear D. The CDR3 length is 13 residues. In germline, CDR1 is SGHAT, CDR2 FQNNGV. In DNA form, the CDR3 reads TGTGTCAGCAGCTGTACCGGGAGTGAGCCCCAGCATTTT. This codes for CVSSCTGSEPQHF.

As regards this clonotype: Sequence at one end of the junction differs from germline and may be a read error. The chain joins TRBV5-1 to TRBJ1-3, with 8 bases that match TRBD1. Germline CDR1 SGHRS, CDR2 YFSETQ. The CDR3 has 16 residues. The CDR3 nucleotides are TGCGCCAGGAGCTTGGGACTCCCGGGACAGGCAAACACCATATATTTT. It encodes CARSLGLPGQANTIYF.

With regard to this clonotype: The junction shows a germline mismatch at one end, possibly a read error. The V gene is TRBV6-2 or TRBV6-3, the J gene TRBJ1-1; possible D gene TRBD1, 6 bases. There are 14 residues in the CDR3. From germline, CDR1 is MNHEY and CDR2 SVGEGT. The CDR3 is CASSYGQRGADAFF. CDR3 nucleotides: TGTGCCAGCAGTTACGGACAGCGGGGCGCTGATGCTTTCTTT.

On this clonotype: An end of the junction does not agree with germline; a read error may underlie this. The rearrangement links TRBV4-3 to TRBJ2-5; D might be TRBD2 (6 bases). In germline, CDR1 is LGHNA, CDR2 YSLEER. The CDR3 covers 15 residues. The CDR3 is CASRRHRDSQETQYF. The CDR3 DNA reads as TGTGCCAGCCGCCGACACCGGGACTCACAAGAGACCCAGTATTTC.

This clonotype appeared a single time. The V gene is TRBV10-2, the J gene TRBJ2-2; the match to TRBD1 covers 7 bases. This CDR3 is built from 19 residues. The germline V gene encodes CDR1 WSHSY and CDR2 SAAADI. The V segment lost 7 bases and the J segment 6 bases; nucleotides outside the gene matches: 23. The CDR3 DNA follows: TGCGCCAGCAATGGTCGAGTGACCGACAGGGTTTATTTCGCCGGGGAGCTGTTTTTT. Its protein is CASNGRVTDRVYFAGELFF.

This clonotype came up a few times. Compared with germline, one end of the junction differs, possibly owing to a read error. V is TRBV4-3 and J is TRBJ2-7; TRBD1 might be the D (5 bases). Per germline, CDR1 LGHNA and CDR2 YSLEER. The length of the CDR3 is 13 residues. In DNA form, the CDR3 reads TGCGCCAGCCGCCAAGGGGCGAGGTATGAGCAGTACTTC. It specifies CASRQGARYEQYF.

Note on this clonotype: This CDR3 fails to terminate in the conserved phenylalanine or tryptophan, so it likely reflects a read error. The chain links TRBV12-3 or TRBV12-4 to TRBJ2-3, with 9 bases matching TRBD1. The CDR3 runs 16 residues. V trimming: 5 bases; J trimming: 3 bases; junction bases outside the gene matches: 9. The CDR3 here is CASSPTRTGATDTQYY. The CDR3 nucleotides read TGTGCCAGCAGTCCAACCAGGACAGGGGCGACAGATACGCAGTATTAT.

With respect to this clonotype: A read error may produce the germline difference seen at one junction end. The chain links TRBV11-2 to TRBJ2-7; D ambiguous. The germline CDR1 and CDR2 sequences are SGHAT and FQNNGV. This CDR3 contains 12 residues. The CDR3 protein is CASSLESTEQYF. The CDR3 DNA follows: TGTGCCAGCAGCTTAGAGTCGACCGAGCAGTATTTC.

Note on this clonotype: Mismatch with germline at one junction end may stem from a read error. This chain connects TRBV4-1 to TRBJ1-1, with no clear D. Germline assignment: CDR1 MGHRA and CDR2 YSYEKL. The CDR3 sequence is 13 residues long. CDR3 residues: CASRGITVIEAFF. CDR3 sequence (DNA): TGCGCCAGCAGAGGAATTACGGTCATTGAAGCTTTCTTC.